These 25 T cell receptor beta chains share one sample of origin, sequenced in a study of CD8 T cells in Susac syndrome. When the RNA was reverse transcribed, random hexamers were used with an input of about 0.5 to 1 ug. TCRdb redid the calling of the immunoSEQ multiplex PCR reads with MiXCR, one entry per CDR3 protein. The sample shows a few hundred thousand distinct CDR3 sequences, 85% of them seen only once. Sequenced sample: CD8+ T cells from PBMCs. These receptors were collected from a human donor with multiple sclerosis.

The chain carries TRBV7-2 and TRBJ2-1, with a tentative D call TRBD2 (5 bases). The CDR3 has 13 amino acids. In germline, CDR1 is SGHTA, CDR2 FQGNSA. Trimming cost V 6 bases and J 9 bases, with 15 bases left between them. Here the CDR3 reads CASRAPTRGEQFF. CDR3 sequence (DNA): TGTGCCAGCAGGGCTCCCACCCGGGGTGAGCAGTTCTTC.

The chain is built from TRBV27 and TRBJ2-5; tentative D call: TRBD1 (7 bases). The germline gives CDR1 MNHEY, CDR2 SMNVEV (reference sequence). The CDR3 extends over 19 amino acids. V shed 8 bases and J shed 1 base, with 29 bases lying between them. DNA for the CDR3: TGTGCCAGCCGCCAAGGGGGGACAGCCGATCTTTTCCCCCAAGAGACCCAGTACTTC. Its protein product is CASRQGGTADLFPQETQYF.

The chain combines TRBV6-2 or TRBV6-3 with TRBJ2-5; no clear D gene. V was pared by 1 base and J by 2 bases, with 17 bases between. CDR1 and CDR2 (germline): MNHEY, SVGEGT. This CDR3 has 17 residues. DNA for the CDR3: TGTGCCAGCAGTTACTTAGTCGCCCCGGGCGAACAAGAGACCCAGTACTTC. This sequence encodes CASSYLVAPGEQETQYF.

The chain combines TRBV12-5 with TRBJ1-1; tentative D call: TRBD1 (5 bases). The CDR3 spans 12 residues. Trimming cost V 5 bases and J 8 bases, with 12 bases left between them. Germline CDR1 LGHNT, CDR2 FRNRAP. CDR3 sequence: CASGHAGMEAFF. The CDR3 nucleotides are TGTGCTAGTGGTCACGCAGGGATGGAAGCTTTCTTT.

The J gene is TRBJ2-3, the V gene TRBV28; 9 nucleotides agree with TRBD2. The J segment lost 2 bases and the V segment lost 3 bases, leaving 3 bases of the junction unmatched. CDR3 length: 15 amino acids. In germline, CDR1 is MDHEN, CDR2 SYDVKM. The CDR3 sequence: CASSLAGGLTDTQYF. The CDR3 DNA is TGTGCCAGCAGTTTGGCGGGAGGGCTCACAGATACGCAGTATTTT. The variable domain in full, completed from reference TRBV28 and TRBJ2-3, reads DVKVTQSSRYLVKRTGEKVFLECVQDMDHENMFWYRQDPGLGLRLIYFSYDVKMKEKGDIPEGYSVSREKKERFSLILESASTNQTSMYLCASSLAGGLTDTQYFGPGTRLTVL.

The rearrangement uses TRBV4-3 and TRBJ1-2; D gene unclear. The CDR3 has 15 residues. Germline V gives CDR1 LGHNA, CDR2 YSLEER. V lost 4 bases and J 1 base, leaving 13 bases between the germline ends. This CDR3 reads CASSPGGDGNYGYTF. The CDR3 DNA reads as TGCGCCAGCAGCCCGGGTGGAGACGGTAACTATGGCTACACCTTC.

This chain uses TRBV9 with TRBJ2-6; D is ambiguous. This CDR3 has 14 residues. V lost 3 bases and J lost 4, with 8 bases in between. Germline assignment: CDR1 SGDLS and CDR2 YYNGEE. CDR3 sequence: CASSGIRGANVLTF. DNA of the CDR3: TGTGCCAGCAGCGGAATACGGGGGGCCAACGTCCTGACTTTC.

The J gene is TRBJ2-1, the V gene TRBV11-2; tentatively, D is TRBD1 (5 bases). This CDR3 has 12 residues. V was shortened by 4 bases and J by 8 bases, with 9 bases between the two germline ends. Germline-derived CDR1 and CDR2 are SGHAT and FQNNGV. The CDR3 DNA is TGTGCCAGCAGCTCGCTAGGGGATGAGCAGTTCTTC. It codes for CASSSLGDEQFF.

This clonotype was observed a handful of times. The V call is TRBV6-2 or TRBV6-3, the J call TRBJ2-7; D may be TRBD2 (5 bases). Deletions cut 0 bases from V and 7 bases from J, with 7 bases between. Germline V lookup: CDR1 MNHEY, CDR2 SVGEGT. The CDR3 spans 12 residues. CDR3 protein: CASSYSGGEQYF. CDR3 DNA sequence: TGTGCCAGCAGTTACTCTGGCGGGGAGCAGTACTTC.

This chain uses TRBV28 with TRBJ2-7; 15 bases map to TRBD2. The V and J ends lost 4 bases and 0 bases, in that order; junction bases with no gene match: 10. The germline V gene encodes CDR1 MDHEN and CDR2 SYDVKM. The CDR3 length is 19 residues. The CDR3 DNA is TGTGCCAGCAGTTACGGGACTAGCGGGAGGTCCTACCTCTCCTACGAGCAGTACTTC. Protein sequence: CASSYGTSGRSYLSYEQYF.

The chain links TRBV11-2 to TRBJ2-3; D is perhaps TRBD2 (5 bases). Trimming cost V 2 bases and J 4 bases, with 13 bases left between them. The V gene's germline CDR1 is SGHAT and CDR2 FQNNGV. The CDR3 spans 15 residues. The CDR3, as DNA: TGTGCCAGCAGCTTATTAGTGGGAGTGGCAGATACGCAGTATTTT. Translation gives CASSLLVGVADTQYF.

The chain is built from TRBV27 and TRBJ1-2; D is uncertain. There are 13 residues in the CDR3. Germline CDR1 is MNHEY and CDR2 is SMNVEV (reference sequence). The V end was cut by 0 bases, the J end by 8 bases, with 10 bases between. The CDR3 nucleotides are TGTGCCAGCAGTTTATCAGAAACAAACGGCTACACCTTC. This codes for CASSLSETNGYTF.

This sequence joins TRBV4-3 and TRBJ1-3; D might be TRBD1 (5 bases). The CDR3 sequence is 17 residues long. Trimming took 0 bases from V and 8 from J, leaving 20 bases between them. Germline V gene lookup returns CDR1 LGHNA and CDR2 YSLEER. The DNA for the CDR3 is TGCGCCAGCAGCCAAGAGGGTGGGGGACTGCCCGTAGACACCATATATTTT. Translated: CASSQEGGGLPVDTIYF.

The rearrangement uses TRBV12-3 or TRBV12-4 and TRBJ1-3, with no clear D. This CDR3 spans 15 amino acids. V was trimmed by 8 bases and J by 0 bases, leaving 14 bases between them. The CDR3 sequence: CASGDGRISGNTIYF. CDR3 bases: TGTGCCAGCGGCGACGGGAGGATCTCTGGAAACACCATATATTTT.

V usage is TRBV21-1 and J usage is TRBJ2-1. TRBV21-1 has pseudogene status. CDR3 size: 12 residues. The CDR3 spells CASSEAPTEQFF. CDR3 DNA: TGTGCCAGCAGCGAAGCTCCGACTGAGCAGTTCTTC.

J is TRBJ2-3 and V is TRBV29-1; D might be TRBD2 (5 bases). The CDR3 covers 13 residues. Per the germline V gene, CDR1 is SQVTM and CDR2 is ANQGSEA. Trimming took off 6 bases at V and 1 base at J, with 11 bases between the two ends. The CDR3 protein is CSVDLGGTDTQYF. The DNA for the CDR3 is TGCAGCGTCGACCTCGGGGGCACAGATACGCAGTATTTT.

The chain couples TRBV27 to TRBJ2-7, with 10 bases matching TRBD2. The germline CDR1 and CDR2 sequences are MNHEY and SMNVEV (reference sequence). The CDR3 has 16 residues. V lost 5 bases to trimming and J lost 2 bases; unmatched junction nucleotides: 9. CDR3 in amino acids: CASSPQASGSAYEQYF. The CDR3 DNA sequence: TGTGCCAGCAGTCCACAAGCTAGCGGGAGTGCCTACGAGCAGTACTTC.

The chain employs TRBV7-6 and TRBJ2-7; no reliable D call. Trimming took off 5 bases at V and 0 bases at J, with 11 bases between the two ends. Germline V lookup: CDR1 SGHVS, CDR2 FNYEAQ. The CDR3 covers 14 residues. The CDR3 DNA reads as TGTGCCAGCAGCCCCGGGCCGATCTCCTACGAGCAGTACTTC. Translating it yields CASSPGPISYEQYF.

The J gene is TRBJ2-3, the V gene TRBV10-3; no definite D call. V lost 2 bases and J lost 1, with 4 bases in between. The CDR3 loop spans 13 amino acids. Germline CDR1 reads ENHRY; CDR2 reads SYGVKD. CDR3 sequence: CAISERGTDTQYF. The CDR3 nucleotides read TGTGCCATCAGTGAGAGAGGCACAGATACGCAGTATTTT.

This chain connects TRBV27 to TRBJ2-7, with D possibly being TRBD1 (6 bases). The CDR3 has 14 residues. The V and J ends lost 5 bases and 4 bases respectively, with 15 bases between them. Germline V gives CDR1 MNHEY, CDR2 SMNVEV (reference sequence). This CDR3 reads CASSPGHGKYEQYF. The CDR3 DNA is TGTGCCAGCAGTCCGGGACATGGGAAATACGAGCAGTACTTC.

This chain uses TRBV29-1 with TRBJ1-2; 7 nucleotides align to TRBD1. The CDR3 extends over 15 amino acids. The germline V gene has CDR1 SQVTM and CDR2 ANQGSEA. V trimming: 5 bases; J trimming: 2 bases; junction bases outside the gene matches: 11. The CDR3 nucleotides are TGCAGCGTTCCGGAGAGACAGGGCCCCAACTATGGCTACACCTTC. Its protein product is CSVPERQGPNYGYTF.

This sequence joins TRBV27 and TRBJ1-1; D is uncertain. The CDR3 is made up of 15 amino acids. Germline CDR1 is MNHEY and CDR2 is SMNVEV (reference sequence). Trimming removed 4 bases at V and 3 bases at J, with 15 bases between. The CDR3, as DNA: TGTGCCAGCAGTTATCATGGTCACGGATACACTGAAGCTTTCTTT. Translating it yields CASSYHGHGYTEAFF.

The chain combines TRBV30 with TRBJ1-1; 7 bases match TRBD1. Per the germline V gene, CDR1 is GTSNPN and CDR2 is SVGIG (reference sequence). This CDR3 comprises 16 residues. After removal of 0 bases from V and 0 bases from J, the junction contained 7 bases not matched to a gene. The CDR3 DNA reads TGTGCCTGGAGTGTCCCGGGACAGATGATGAACACTGAAGCTTTCTTT. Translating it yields CAWSVPGQMMNTEAFF. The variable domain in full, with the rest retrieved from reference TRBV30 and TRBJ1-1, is SQTIHQWPATLVQPVGSPLSLECTVEGTSNPNLYWYRQAAGRGLQLLFYSVGIGQISSEVPQNLSASRPQDRQFILSSKKLLLSDSGFYLCAWSVPGQMMNTEAFFGQGTRLTVV.

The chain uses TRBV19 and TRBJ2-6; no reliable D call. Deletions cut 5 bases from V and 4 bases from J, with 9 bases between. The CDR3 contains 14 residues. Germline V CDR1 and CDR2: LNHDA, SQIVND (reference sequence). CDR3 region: CASSGISGANVLTF. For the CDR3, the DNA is TGTGCCAGTAGTGGAATCAGCGGGGCCAACGTCCTGACTTTC.

The CDR3 DNA reads as TGTGCCTGGAGTACGGGAGTTGGCAATCAGCCCCAGCATTTT. Protein sequence: CAWSTGVGNQPQHF. This chain links TRBV30 with TRBJ1-5; no clear D. CDR3 length: 14 residues. Trimming cost V 2 bases and J 2 bases, with 10 bases left between them. The germline CDR1 and CDR2 sequences are GTSNPN and SVGIG (reference sequence).